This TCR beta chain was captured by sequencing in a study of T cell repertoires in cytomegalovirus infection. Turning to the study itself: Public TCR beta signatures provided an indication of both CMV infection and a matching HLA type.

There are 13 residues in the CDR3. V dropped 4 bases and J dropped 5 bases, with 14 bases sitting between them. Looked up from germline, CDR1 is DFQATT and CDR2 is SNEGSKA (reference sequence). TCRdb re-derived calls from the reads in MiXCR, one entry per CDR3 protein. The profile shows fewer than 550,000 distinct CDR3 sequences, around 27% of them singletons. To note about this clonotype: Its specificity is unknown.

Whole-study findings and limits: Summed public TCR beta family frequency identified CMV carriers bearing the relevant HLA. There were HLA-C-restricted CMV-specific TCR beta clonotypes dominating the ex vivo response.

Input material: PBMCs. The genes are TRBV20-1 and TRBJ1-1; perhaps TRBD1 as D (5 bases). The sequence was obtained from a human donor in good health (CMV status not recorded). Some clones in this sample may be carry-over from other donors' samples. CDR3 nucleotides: TGCAGTGCTACCGGGACCTTGGATACTGAAGCTTTCTTT. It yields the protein CSATGTLDTEAFF.